This paragraph reports one T cell receptor beta chain. The antigen it binds to is not known. No base quality values were provided; no much bigger clone lies one nucleotide off. This record comes from a study of radiotherapy plus CTLA-4 blockade in lung cancer listed by TCRdb under 2018. Background for the entire study: Among enrolled patients, 18% had an objective response and roughly 30% reached disease control. What the study reported, not specific to this receptor: The strongest predictors of response were reported to be early dynamic shifts in blood T cell clones along with a rise in serum interferon-beta following radiation. After treatment with radiotherapy and ipilimumab, TCR clones that originated in tumors expanded in peripheral blood.

Spanning cysteine to phenylalanine, the CDR3 consists of 12 amino acids. The only DNA kept is the CDR3, 36 bases in frame from the first base. Sequences MDHEN (CDR1) and SYDVKM (CDR2) are obtained from the germline V gene. Preparation of the library involved the immunoSEQ multiplex PCR assay. Drawn from immuneACCESS, this table holds only the in-frame rearrangements with V and J called that TCRdb kept. Clones are partly lost; checked studies trace under half to an unresolved V gene and leave the rest unexplained. Across this sample there are approximately 89,000 clones, with 78% seen only once. Clones ranked in the top ten supply more than 3.5% of the sample. In this study, focal radiation therapy paired with CTLA-4 blockade (ipilimumab) was tested in patients who had chemo-refractory metastatic non-small-cell lung cancer.

This specimen consisted of peripheral blood, obtained from a patient treated with radiotherapy plus ipilimumab. Recombination linked TRBV28 to TRBJ2-5; the D gene lacks a confident call. With the DNA end fitting TRBJ2-7 better, the J assignment may be wrong. This clonotype was obtained from a human donor with non-small cell lung cancer who had a partial response to radiotherapy plus ipilimumab. Some clones in this sample may be carry-over from other donors' samples. The bases read TGTGCCAGCAGTATATACTCCTACGAGCAGTACTTC. This sequence encodes CASSIYSYEQYF.